Below, 19 T cell receptor beta chains from the same sample are listed, as sequenced in a study of cytomegalovirus exposure and HLA in healthy donors. Data came from immunoSEQ multiplex PCR; TCRdb stores just in-frame clones and leaves some out. Among roughly 68,000 clones, roughly 95% were seen once, and the ten largest hold about 4.5%. The specimen sequenced was PBMCs. These receptors were obtained from a woman between 18 and 29 years old in good health and CMV-seropositive.

The chain joins TRBV19 to TRBJ2-2; a weak D match, TRBD1 (6 bases). The germline V and J ends were trimmed by 5 bases and 5 bases, with 9 bases remaining between them. Germline CDR1 and CDR2: LNHDA and SQIVND (reference sequence). The length of the CDR3 is 13 residues. CDR3 loop: CASSSQGTGELFF. The CDR3 DNA sequence: TGTGCCAGTAGTTCACAGGGAACCGGGGAGCTGTTTTTT.

The rearrangement uses TRBV5-5 and TRBJ1-2; TRBD1 might be the D (6 bases). The V and J ends lost 4 bases and 4 bases respectively, with 20 bases between them. The CDR3 contains 16 residues. CDR1 and CDR2 (germline): SGHKS, YYEKEE (reference sequence). Written as DNA, the CDR3 is TGTGCCAGCAGCACGTTACAGGGCTCCATTTTCTATGGCTACACCTTC. It encodes CASSTLQGSIFYGYTF.

The chain combines TRBV5-8 with TRBJ2-3; a possible D gene is TRBD2 (6 bases). The CDR3 totals 16 residues. The V and J ends lost 3 bases and 3 bases respectively, with 17 bases between them. CDR1 is SGHTS and CDR2 is YDEGEE in the germline V gene. The CDR3 loop reads CASSYAGLEGTDTQYF. CDR3 nucleotide sequence: TGTGCCAGCAGCTACGCGGGATTGGAAGGGACAGATACGCAGTATTTT.

The chain couples TRBV19 to TRBJ1-2, with D unclear. The V gene lost 10 bases and the J gene lost 5 bases, with 8 bases spanning the gap. CDR1 and CDR2 (germline): LNHDA, SQIVND (reference sequence). The CDR3 is 10 amino acids. The CDR3 DNA is TGTGCCACCGGGGAGTATGGCTACACCTTC. It encodes CATGEYGYTF.

The rearrangement uses TRBV21-1 and TRBJ1-2; the table's D call TRBD1 went unverified against the DNA. TRBV21-1 constitutes a pseudogene. This CDR3 region has 18 residues. CDR3 in DNA: TGTGCCAGCAGCAAAATGCGCCCGTCGGTCCTTCAGGGCTATGGCTACACCTTC. Translating gives CASSKMRPSVLQGYGYTF.

The chain carries TRBV11-3 and TRBJ1-2; no firm D call. Germline V gives CDR1 SGHNT, CDR2 YENEEA. This CDR3 is 10 amino acids long. The V gene lost 4 bases and the J gene lost 8 bases, with 5 bases spanning the gap. The CDR3 DNA is TGTGCCAGCAGCTGCAGGGGCTACACCTTC. Translated, it gives CASSCRGYTF. The full variable domain, in which reference TRBV11-3 and TRBJ1-2 provide the parts outside the CDR3, is EAGVVQSPRYKIIEKKQPVAFWCNPISGHNTLYWYLQNLGQGPELLIRYENEEAVDDSQLPKDRFSAERLKGVDSTLKIQPAELGDSAVYLCASSCRGYTFGSGTRLTVV.

Comment on this clone: This same CDR3 is encoded by further DNA sequences in the sample. The chain joins TRBV18 to TRBJ1-1; D might be TRBD1 (5 bases). Looked up from germline, CDR1 is KGHSH and CDR2 is LQKENI. The CDR3 extends over 13 amino acids. V gave up 6 bases and J gave up 2 bases, with 10 bases separating them. For the CDR3, the DNA is TGTGCCAGCTCTCCAGGGCAAAACACTGAAGCTTTCTTT. It translates to CASSPGQNTEAFF.

This rearrangement joins TRBV7-6 to TRBJ1-5; tentative D call: TRBD1 (5 bases). Looked up from germline, CDR1 is SGHVS and CDR2 is FNYEAQ. The ends were cut back, 5 bases at V and 6 bases at J, with 11 bases in the middle. This CDR3 contains 13 residues. The CDR3 region is CASSRGGSQPQHF. The CDR3 bases are TGTGCCAGCAGCCGCGGGGGGAGTCAGCCCCAGCATTTT.

V gene TRBV19 combines with J gene TRBJ1-1; D gene unclear. Trimming stripped 6 bases from V and 5 bases from J, with 16 bases between. CDR1 is LNHDA and CDR2 is SQIVND in the germline V gene (reference sequence). CDR3 length equals 14 residues. The CDR3 region is CASSQVIGLTEAFF. The CDR3 nucleotides read TGTGCCAGTAGCCAGGTAATAGGCTTGACTGAAGCTTTCTTT. Combining the CDR3 with reference TRBV19 and TRBJ1-1 gives the whole variable domain DGGITQSPKYLFRKEGQNVTLSCEQNLNHDAMYWYRQDPGQGLRLIYYSQIVNDFQKGDIAEGYSVSREKKESFPLTVTSAQKNPTAFYLCASSQVIGLTEAFFGQGTRLTVV.

This clone is a singleton in its sample. Other DNA sequences in the sample encode the same CDR3. V is TRBV18 and J is TRBJ2-3; 12 nucleotides match TRBD2. The CDR3 spans 16 residues. Looked up from germline, CDR1 is KGHSH and CDR2 is LQKENI. The junction had 2 bases not matched to a gene; V was cut back by 2 bases and J by 2 bases. The DNA of the CDR3 is TGTGCCAGCTCACCAGGACTAGCGGGATCCACAGATACGCAGTATTTT. Translated, it gives CASSPGLAGSTDTQYF.

This clone has just one count. The rearrangement joins TRBV9 to TRBJ1-3; the D gene is possibly TRBD1 (5 bases). The CDR3 is made up of 15 amino acids. The V end lost 0 bases, the J end lost 2 bases, and 9 bases lay between the germline ends. Per the germline V gene, CDR1 is SGDLS and CDR2 is YYNGEE. CDR3 sequence reads: CASSVVDSTGNTIYF. In DNA, the CDR3 is TGTGCCAGCAGCGTAGTAGACAGTACTGGAAACACCATATATTTT.

V usage is TRBV30 and J usage is TRBJ2-7; maybe TRBD1 (5 bases). Per the germline V gene, CDR1 is GTSNPN and CDR2 is SVGIG (reference sequence). This CDR3 has 12 residues. Trimming left V 1 base short and J 3 bases short, with 7 bases between. The CDR3, as DNA: TGTGCCTGGAGTGCCCAGGGCTACGAGCAGTACTTC. It is translated as CAWSAQGYEQYF. Based on the CDR3 plus reference TRBV30 and TRBJ2-7, the full variable domain is SQTIHQWPATLVQPVGSPLSLECTVEGTSNPNLYWYRQAAGRGLQLLFYSVGIGQISSEVPQNLSASRPQDRQFILSSKKLLLSDSGFYLCAWSAQGYEQYFGPGTRLTVT.

This chain uses TRBV4-1 with TRBJ2-4; TRBD1 matches 10 bases. The CDR3 is made up of 16 amino acids. Looked up from germline, CDR1 is MGHRA and CDR2 is YSYEKL. V was clipped by 5 bases and J by 2 bases; unmatched bases: 6. The CDR3 region is CASSAPGQGTKNIQYF. CDR3 sequence (DNA): TGCGCCAGCAGCGCACCGGGACAGGGGACCAAAAACATTCAGTACTTC.

The chain links TRBV27 to TRBJ2-1; 10 bases are shared with TRBD2. V trimming: 7 bases; J trimming: 0 bases; junction bases outside the gene matches: 6. Germline CDR1 reads MNHEY; CDR2 reads SMNVEV (reference sequence). This CDR3 comprises 16 residues. This chain's CDR3 is CASKTPSGSSYNEQFF. In DNA form, the CDR3 reads TGTGCCAGCAAAACCCCTAGCGGGAGCTCCTACAATGAGCAGTTCTTC.

The J gene is TRBJ1-1, the V gene TRBV5-4; 8 bases map to TRBD1. Germline loops: CDR1 SGHNT, CDR2 YYREEE (reference sequence). Losses at the gene ends were 4 bases for V and 0 bases for J; bases not matched to a gene: 8. This CDR3 is built from 16 residues. DNA of the CDR3: TGTGCCAGCAGCGGCAGGGGGCCGGGGATGAACACTGAAGCTTTCTTT. Encoded protein: CASSGRGPGMNTEAFF.

V is TRBV5-5 and J is TRBJ2-7; 8 positions agree with TRBD2. The CDR3 extends over 17 amino acids. The V segment lost 0 bases and the J segment 3 bases; nucleotides outside the gene matches: 11. Per germline, CDR1 SGHKS and CDR2 YYEKEE (reference sequence). CDR3 in DNA: TGTGCCAGCAGCTTGGCCCTAGCGGGTCCAGGGGACTACGAGCAGTACTTC. Amino acid sequence: CASSLALAGPGDYEQYF.

This chain links TRBV27 with TRBJ2-7; D unresolved. This CDR3 has 15 residues. Germline CDR1 and CDR2: MNHEY and SMNVEV (reference sequence). Trimming removed 6 bases at V and 2 bases at J, with 17 bases between. In nucleotides, the CDR3 is TGTGCCAGCAGCCCCCTTCACCGCCCGGCCTACGAGCAGTACTTC. As protein: CASSPLHRPAYEQYF.

The rearrangement uses TRBV7-2 and TRBJ2-7, with a tentative D call TRBD1 (5 bases). Deletions cut 6 bases from V and 4 bases from J, with 19 bases between. Germline CDR1 reads SGHTA; CDR2 reads FQGNSA. This CDR3 has 15 amino acids. The CDR3 DNA sequence: TGTGCCAGCAGACACCATCAGGGCCTAGTGTACGAGCAGTACTTC. This sequence encodes CASRHHQGLVYEQYF.

This clone was recorded only once. V usage is TRBV18 and J usage is TRBJ2-7; D is possibly TRBD2 (6 bases). Per germline, CDR1 KGHSH and CDR2 LQKENI. V gave up 1 base and J gave up 3 bases, with 7 bases separating them. This CDR3 comprises 13 residues. The CDR3 DNA follows: TGTGCCAGCTCACCACAGGGAGGCTACGAGCAGTACTTC. Amino acid sequence: CASSPQGGYEQYF.